This T cell receptor (beta chain) derives from a study of blood T cell repertoires in COVID-19. Per germline, CDR1 LNHDA and CDR2 SQIVND (reference sequence). The CDR3 covers 16 residues. V gave up 4 bases and J gave up 6 bases; unmatched junction bases: 12. Libraries were prepared by immunoSEQ multiplex PCR; TCRdb keeps only in-frame clonotypes and omits some of them. The table includes 250,000 to 300,000 clones, approximately 85% detected once. This TCR was recovered from a man aged 50 to 59 with active or convalescent COVID-19. The chain recombines TRBV19 with TRBJ2-4, with TRBD1 matching over 7 bases. Sequences were obtained from peripheral blood. The CDR3 sequence is CASSTQRRGRGNIQYF. CDR3 sequence (DNA): TGTGCCAGTAGTACCCAACGTAGGGGGCGCGGAAACATTCAGTACTTC.